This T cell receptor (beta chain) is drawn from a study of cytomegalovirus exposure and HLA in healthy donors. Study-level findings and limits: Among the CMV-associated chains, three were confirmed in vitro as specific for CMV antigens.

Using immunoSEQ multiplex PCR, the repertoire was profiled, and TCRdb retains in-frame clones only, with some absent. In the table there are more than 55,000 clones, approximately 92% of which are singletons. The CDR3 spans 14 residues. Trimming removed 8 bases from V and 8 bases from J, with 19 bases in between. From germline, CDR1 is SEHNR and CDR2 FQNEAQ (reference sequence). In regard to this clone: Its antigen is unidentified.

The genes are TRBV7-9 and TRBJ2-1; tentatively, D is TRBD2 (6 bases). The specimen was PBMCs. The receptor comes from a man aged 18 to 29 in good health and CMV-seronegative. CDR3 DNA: TGTGCCAGCGGCGGGACTCCTCCGAGGGATGAGCAGTTCTTC. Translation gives CASGGTPPRDEQFF.